The rows below give T cell receptor beta chains drawn from one sample of a study of coeliac disease. Sequencing was performed with immunoSEQ multiplex PCR; in TCRdb, only in-frame clones are kept and a portion is missing. This sample has under 10,000 clones, with 57% found just once. Sequencing used intraepithelial lymphocytes from the gut. The receptors stem from a woman aged 60-75 years with celiac disease. Each CDR3 is given with its conserved first and last residue. A D gene is named only where the DNA matches it firmly. The size entry is marked missing in some rows and otherwise reads once, few, many or a size class.

CDR3 protein	CDR3 DNA	clone size	V gene	D gene	J gene
CSVAQAERKLFF	TGCAGCGTTGCTCAAGCCGAGAGGAAACTGTTTTTT	-	TRBV29-1	-	TRBJ1-4
CSVVVREPDTQYF	TGCAGCGTTGTGGTACGGGAACCAGATACGCAGTATTTT	-	TRBV29-1	-	TRBJ2-3
CASEVGGTGVFGANVLTF	TGTGCCAGCGAGGTCGGGGGGACAGGGGTCTTTGGGGCCAACGTCCTGACTTTC	-	TRBV2	TRBD1	TRBJ2-6
CASSLALHNEQFF	TGTGCCAGCAGCTTAGCACTACACAATGAGCAGTTCTTC	-	TRBV7-9	-	TRBJ2-1
CASSTDRLGQPQHF	TGTGCCAGCAGTACGGACAGGTTGGGACAGCCCCAGCATTTT	few	TRBV6-1	TRBD1	TRBJ1-5
CASSLVPGAGNTIYF	TGTGCCAGCAGCTTAGTCCCAGGGGCTGGAAACACCATATATTTT	-	TRBV7-2	-	TRBJ1-3
CASSLRVAGDPRETQYF	TGTGCCAGCAGTTTGAGGGTAGCGGGGGACCCCCGGGAGACCCAGTACTTC	-	TRBV28	TRBD2	TRBJ2-5
CASGRLTGDNEQFF	TGTGCCAGCGGACGTTTAACGGGGGACAATGAGCAGTTCTTC	few	TRBV6-1	-	TRBJ2-1
CASSSSGGTYNEQFF	TGTGCCAGCAGCTCCAGCGGGGGTACCTACAATGAGCAGTTCTTC	-	TRBV7-2	TRBD2	TRBJ2-1
CASSLFLFTDTQYF	TGTGCCAGCAGTTTATTCTTGTTCACAGATACGCAGTATTTT	-	TRBV28	-	TRBJ2-3
CASSLGPAGLTDTQYF	TGTGCCAGCAGCTTAGGCCCAGCGGGATTGACAGATACGCAGTATTTT	-	TRBV7-2	TRBD2	TRBJ2-3
CASSSTDRGNTEAFF	TGTGCCAGCAGCTCAACCGACAGGGGGAACACTGAAGCTTTCTTT	few	TRBV7-3	TRBD1	TRBJ1-1
CAMSTGDNQPQHF	TGTGCCATGTCGACAGGGGACAATCAGCCCCAGCATTTT	large	TRBV10-3	TRBD1	TRBJ1-5
CASSFPRGQGYFNEQFF	TGCGCCAGCAGCTTTCCCCGGGGACAGGGGTACTTCAATGAGCAGTTCTTC	-	TRBV5-1	TRBD1	TRBJ2-1
CSVEANTEAFF	TGCAGCGTTGAGGCGAACACTGAAGCTTTCTTT	once	TRBV29-1	-	TRBJ1-1
CASSRATDTQYF	TGTGCCAGCTCGAGGGCGACAGATACGCAGTATTTT	few	TRBV6-6	-	TRBJ2-3
CASSTRRVLNQPQHF	TGTGCCAGCAGCACCCGCCGGGTCTTAAATCAGCCCCAGCATTTT	-	TRBV7-8	-	TRBJ1-5
CASSVGGYDNQPQHF	TGTGCCAGCAGCGTAGGAGGGTATGACAATCAGCCCCAGCATTTT	few	TRBV9	-	TRBJ1-5
CSVVLAEQYF	TGCAGTGTGGTGTTAGCGGAGCAGTACTTC	-	TRBV20-1	-	TRBJ2-7
CASSPRGPGSGNEQFF	TGTGCCAGCAGCCCGCGGGGGCCGGGTTCAGGCAATGAGCAGTTCTTC	few	TRBV13	-	TRBJ2-1
CASGKWGAAGLYGYTF	TGTGCCAGCGGAAAATGGGGCGCGGCAGGGCTCTATGGCTACACCTTC	-	TRBV27	-	TRBJ1-2
CASSTPGTSRPPDTQYF	TGTGCCAGCAGTACCCCCGGGACTTCAAGGCCTCCAGATACGCAGTATTTT	-	TRBV28	-	TRBJ2-3
CASVRAIGETQYF	TGTGCCAGCGTGAGGGCTATCGGAGAGACCCAGTACTTC	-	TRBV28	-	TRBJ2-5
CASSTNTRGYYGYTF	TGTGCCAGTAGTACCAACACCCGAGGATACTATGGCTACACCTTC	-	TRBV19	-	TRBJ1-2
CSVGQALGNTDTQYF	TGCAGCGTTGGACAGGCCCTTGGGAACACAGATACGCAGTATTTT	-	TRBV29-1	-	TRBJ2-3
CATSRADGTGANVLTF	TGTGCCACCAGCAGAGCCGACGGGACTGGGGCCAACGTCCTGACTTTC	-	TRBV15	-	TRBJ2-6
CASSEPHEQYF	TGTGCCAGCAGTGAACCTCACGAGCAGTACTTC	-	TRBV2	-	TRBJ2-7
CASSEAQGGSTDTQYF	TGTGCCAGCAGTGAAGCGCAGGGGGGAAGCACAGATACGCAGTATTTT	-	TRBV6-1	-	TRBJ2-3